This T cell receptor (beta chain) was found in a study of T cells in Graves' hyperthyroidism and ophthalmopathy. Study results and caveats: Researchers found most expanded thyroid clonotypes above 0.001 in blood as well.

Germline trimming cut 1 base from V and 4 bases from J; bases unmatched to any gene: 1. This CDR3 spans 13 amino acids. Stability of Graves' hyperthyroidism was defined as absent ophthalmopathy progression within 18 months. This clonotype has at least ten counts. Its antigen is unknown. RNA transcripts yielded amplified TCR beta CDR3 regions. TCR CDR3 underwent first-round RT-PCR with the HTBI primer set. TCRdb re-called the multiplex PCR reads through MiXCR, storing one row per CDR3 protein. Of more than 500,000 distinct CDR3 sequences listed, roughly 15% are singletons. The chain joins TRBV12-3 or TRBV12-4 to TRBJ2-7; 7 bases map to TRBD2. This TCR was recovered from a woman in her 40s with Graves' hyperthyroidism. The sample taken for sequencing was blood. CDR3 loop: CASSLVRGYEQYF. CDR3 DNA: TGTGCCAGCAGTTTAGTGCGGGGGTACGAGCAGTACTTC.